Relative to its sample, the clone carrying this T cell receptor beta chain is medium-sized. Its antigen is not identified. The data were taken from a study of T cell repertoires in aging, cancer and after chemotherapy. Study overall: Donor ages fell into six groups from 30 or younger up to 70 or older. Study observations and caveats: Across the chemotherapy interval, each cancer cohort showed higher median generation probability, suggesting thymic rebound. Age-matched healthy donors had significantly more diverse, less clonal blood TCR repertoires than untreated cancer patients.

Amplification of TCR beta used genomic DNA extracted from peripheral blood. The CDR3 has 16 residues. Per germline, CDR1 MNHEY and CDR2 SVGAGI. The ends were cut back, 6 bases at V and 3 bases at J, with 21 bases in the middle. A mixed TRB-A/B primer pool amplified rearranged TRB by multiplex touch-down PCR. Using its own MiXCR run on the multiplex PCR reads, TCRdb lists one record per CDR3 protein. The data show 850 to 1,000 distinct CDR3 sequences, 25% to 30% seen once. The sequencing sample was made of blood. The V gene is TRBV6-5, the J gene TRBJ2-7, with D maybe TRBD2 (5 bases). This TCR came from a human donor with a blood cancer. In nucleotides, the CDR3 is TGTGCCAGCAGGAAAAATAGCGCCGATAGATACTACGAGCAGTACTTC. Encoded protein: CASRKNSADRYYEQYF.